The T cell receptor beta chain under discussion was sequenced for a study of blood T cell repertoires in COVID-19. The overall study: Specimens from acute and convalescent COVID-19 originated in the United States, Italy and Spain. PBMCs, B-cell-depleted T cells, or T cells were the source of the cDNA or gDNA that made up the material.

In this sample, this clone turned up a few times. Germline V gene sequence: CDR1 MNHNY, CDR2 SVGAGI (reference sequence). The V end was cut by 0 bases, the J end by 6 bases, with 3 bases between. The CDR3 loop spans 12 amino acids. Methods used by the authors: Amplification of reference gene primers was used by the study to estimate nucleated cell counts. Assay: immunoSEQ multiplex PCR; the TCRdb copy retains only in-frame clones and omits some. The V and J calls and clone size are taken from that table; D and trimming were inferred from the DNA. There are 200,000 or so clones in the sample; about three quarters occur only once, and about 5.5% lies in the top ten.

J is TRBJ2-1 and V is TRBV6-6; no firm D call. The TCR comes from a woman in her 70s with acute or convalescent COVID-19. Sequencing was carried out using peripheral blood. The CDR3 loop is CASSYSANEQFF. The CDR3 DNA is TGTGCCAGCAGTTACTCGGCCAATGAGCAGTTCTTC.